This TCR beta chain derives from a study of shared clonotypes between healthy human individuals. Genomic DNA (from each subset) was split evenly across several immunoSEQ plates. How the authors handled the data: Because ImmunoSEQ provided only junction sequences with no quality scores, the filtering differed. TCRdb's copy holds only in-frame clones and misses some; the assay was immunoSEQ multiplex PCR. V and J calls and clone size follow that table, whereas D and trimming were derived from the DNA. The sample includes about 2.3 million clones, approximately 90% seen only once; the top ten take around 0.38%. Findings and caveats of the study: Few donors restricted represented genetic and exposure-history diversity. The study found lower generation probabilities in non-shared clonotypes than in those shared by all four donors.

The CDR3 consists of 13 residues. V gave up 7 bases and J gave up 1 base, with 10 bases separating them. CDR1 MDHEN and CDR2 SYDVKM come from the germline V gene. This clone was observed a single time. Its specificity is unknown. Sequencing used naive CD4+ T cells from PBMCs. Subset denoted: CD45RA+ positively selected. The clonotype was recovered from a man between 18 and 35 years old in good health. Some clones in this sample may be carry-over from other donors' samples. The V call is TRBV28, the J call TRBJ2-5; no definite D call. In nucleotides, the CDR3 is TGTGCCAGCAAGTCACAGCCCCAAGAGACCCAGTACTTC. Amino acids: CASKSQPQETQYF.